This TCR beta chain was identified during a study of shared clonotypes between healthy human individuals. Libraries were prepared by immunoSEQ multiplex PCR; TCRdb keeps only in-frame clonotypes and omits some of them. The data hold about 1.5 million clones, with 98% observed a single time. Note on this clone: The target antigen is unknown.

The CDR3 contains 17 residues. In germline, CDR1 is SGHTA, CDR2 FQGTGA. Germline trimming cut 0 bases from V and 1 base from J; bases unmatched to any gene: 6. Study-level points and caveats: Only blood underwent sampling, and tissue repertoires likely differ. Generation of non-shared clonotypes was less probable than generation of clonotypes shared by all four donors. Larger richness was generally estimated for naive than memory subsets.

The TCR originated in a man younger than 40 in good health. V is TRBV7-3 and J is TRBJ2-1; 7 bases fit TRBD2. Sequencing used naive CD4+ T cells sorted from blood. Stated subset: CD45RA+ positively selected. CDR3 region: CASSLTRTSWSYNEQFF. The CDR3 DNA reads as TGTGCCAGCAGCTTAACCAGGACTAGTTGGTCCTACAATGAGCAGTTCTTC.